Described below is a single T cell receptor beta chain sequence and its context. The entry originates in a study of human T cells and chemical hapten exposure. Study context: The use of 2% DPC on about 2 cm by about 2 cm of upper inner arm skin constituted sensitization.

Germline-derived CDR1 and CDR2 are SNHLY and FYNNEI. V was clipped by 6 bases and J by 6 bases, with 18 bases between them. The CDR3 has 15 amino acids. Stated time point: patch test 3, about 24 weeks after DPC sensitization. Sample treatment: therapeutic diphenylcyclopropenone sensitization with weekly scalp DPC. TCRdb analysed the RACE reads with MiXCR anew, one entry per CDR3 protein. The sample lists some 89,000 distinct CDR3 sequences; roughly 27% were seen once. The sequence derives from a man aged 40-49 years with alopecia areata. Some clones in this sample may be carry-over from other donors' samples. The J gene is TRBJ2-4, the V gene TRBV2; D may be TRBD1 (6 bases). Sequenced here: whole blood, sampled in connection with sensitization to the hapten diphenylcyclopropenone (DPC). CDR3 amino acids: CASSRTGTTPNIQYF. For the CDR3, the DNA is TGTGCCAGCAGCCGGACCGGGACAACCCCAAACATTCAGTACTTC.